This note documents a single T cell receptor (beta chain) sequence. Its specificity is unknown. This entry belongs to a study of post-analysis software for immune sequencing data. Study-wide context: Progressive-relapsing, secondary progressive and relapsing-remitting multiple sclerosis were among the disease courses included.

Unique-molecular-identifier-tagged TCR beta cDNA libraries were used. Each CDR3 protein is one row after TCRdb ran MiXCR on the PCR reads. Here the sample spans roughly 730,000 distinct CDR3 sequences, roughly 27% being singletons. V lost 11 bases, J lost 2 bases, and 15 bases lay in between. CDR3 size: 14 residues. Study results and caveats: Compared with controls, patients had more of 4 to 6 TRBV segments, including TRBV5-6, TRBV5-1 and TRBV20-1. Batch-matched samples strongly co-clustered by F measure. Significantly decreased normalized Chao1 diversity was recorded for multiple sclerosis patients relative to controls.

The chain links TRBV12-3 or TRBV12-4 to TRBJ1-4, with a possible D match to TRBD1 (6 bases). Sequencing was performed on blood. The receptor was derived from a girl between 10 and 17 years old with multiple sclerosis. CDR3 coding DNA: TGTGCCGGCGGGGGCGATGCTACTAATGAAAAACTGTTTTTT. This sequence encodes CAGGGDATNEKLFF.